A selection of T cell receptor beta chains follows, all from one sample in a study of blood T cell repertoires in COVID-19. Here immunoSEQ multiplex PCR was the method, and the copy in TCRdb shows in-frame clones only, minus some. The data show some 210,000 clones, about 86% seen once. The specimen was peripheral blood. Receptors originate from a man in his fifties or sixties with active or convalescent COVID-19. The CDR3 runs from the conserved cysteine through the conserved F or W. Fields, in order: V gene, D gene, J gene, clone size, CDR3 protein, CDR3 DNA. A D gene is named only where the DNA matches it firmly. Some rows mark clone size as missing; the rest say once, few, many or name a class of expanded clone.

TRBV6-2/TRBV6-3,-,TRBJ2-7,-,CASSHRDTDYEQYF,TGTGCCAGCAGTCACCGGGACACCGACTACGAGCAGTACTTC
TRBV6-5,-,TRBJ1-2,few,CASSFRRGAGGYTF,TGTGCCAGCAGTTTTCGGAGGGGAGCCGGTGGCTACACCTTC
TRBV7-8,TRBD2,TRBJ2-7,-,CASSLGGGPHSYEQYF,TGTGCCAGCAGCTTAGGCGGGGGGCCCCACTCCTACGAGCAGTACTTC
TRBV24-1,TRBD2,TRBJ2-3,-,CATSVRLAGATDTQYF,TGTGCCACCAGTGTCCGCCTAGCGGGGGCCACAGATACGCAGTATTTT
TRBV6-2/TRBV6-3,-,TRBJ2-1,-,CASSSPPGGQDEQFF,TGTGCCAGCAGTTCCCCGCCGGGGGGCCAAGATGAGCAGTTCTTC
TRBV27,-,TRBJ1-4,-,CASSVERGEKLFF,TGTGCCAGCAGTGTAGAGCGTGGTGAAAAACTGTTTTTT
TRBV15,TRBD1,TRBJ2-1,-,CATSRDGTGVQFF,TGTGCCACCAGCAGAGATGGGACAGGGGTCCAGTTCTTC
TRBV9,-,TRBJ2-3,-,CASSVVLDTQYF,TGTGCCAGCAGCGTAGTATTAGATACGCAGTATTTT
TRBV5-1,-,TRBJ2-7,-,CASSPTLTSYEQYF,TGCGCCAGCAGCCCGACACTGACTAGCTACGAGCAGTACTTC
TRBV6-5,-,TRBJ2-2,-,CASSTALAGTGELFF,TGTGCCAGCAGTACCGCCCTCGCGGGGACCGGGGAGCTGTTTTTT
TRBV6-5,-,TRBJ1-5,few,CASLRAVSNQPQHF,TGTGCCAGCTTGAGGGCCGTTAGCAATCAGCCCCAGCATTTT
TRBV14,-,TRBJ1-6,-,CASSLNMGSNSPLHF,TGTGCCAGCAGCCTCAATATGGGGAGTAATTCACCCCTCCACTTT
TRBV15,-,TRBJ1-3,once,CATSRVPGAGNTIYF,TGTGCCACCAGCAGAGTTCCAGGGGCTGGAAACACCATATATTTT
TRBV9,TRBD2,TRBJ2-3,once,CASSATGTSGRKTDTQYF,TGTGCCAGCAGCGCTACCGGGACTAGCGGGAGGAAAACAGATACGCAGTATTTT
TRBV5-1,-,TRBJ1-4,-,CASSRSSANEKLFF,TGCGCCAGCAGCCGGTCCTCGGCTAATGAAAAACTGTTTTTT
TRBV6-2/TRBV6-3,-,TRBJ1-1,-,CASSVQGSTEAFF,TGTGCCAGCAGCGTACAGGGATCCACTGAAGCTTTCTTT
TRBV2,TRBD1,TRBJ1-1,once,CASQRGRGRVDTEAFF,TGTGCCAGCCAACGGGGCAGGGGGCGAGTGGACACTGAAGCTTTCTTT
TRBV12-5,TRBD1,TRBJ1-4,-,CASGLKPGQVGEKLFF,TGTGCTAGTGGTCTAAAGCCGGGACAGGTGGGTGAAAAACTGTTTTTT
TRBV11-2,-,TRBJ1-1,-,CASSFSWQAEAFF,TGTGCCAGCAGCTTTAGTTGGCAGGCTGAAGCTTTCTTT
TRBV10-1,TRBD1,TRBJ2-1,-,CASSLGQGNEQFF,TGCGCCAGCAGCTTGGGACAGGGCAATGAGCAGTTCTTC
TRBV5-1,TRBD2,TRBJ2-1,-,CASRRTGTSANEQFF,TGCGCCAGCAGACGTACCGGGACTAGCGCCAATGAGCAGTTCTTC
TRBV5-1,-,TRBJ1-4,-,CASSKQATNEKLFF,TGCGCCAGCAGCAAACAAGCAACTAATGAAAAACTGTTTTTT
TRBV7-9,TRBD1,TRBJ1-1,-,CASSPRDRDTEAFF,TGTGCCAGCAGCCCCCGGGACAGGGACACTGAAGCTTTCTTT
TRBV7-2,-,TRBJ2-3,-,CASSLFRGSSLTDTQYF,TGTGCCAGCAGTCTTTTCCGAGGCTCCTCCCTCACAGATACGCAGTATTTT
TRBV30,TRBD2,TRBJ2-1,few,CAWSVRTSRYNEQFF,TGTGCCTGGAGTGTAAGGACTAGCAGATACAATGAGCAGTTCTTC
TRBV19,TRBD1,TRBJ1-2,-,CASTDVGGADYGYTF,TGTGCCAGTACCGATGTAGGGGGCGCCGACTATGGCTACACCTTC
TRBV7-2,-,TRBJ2-2,-,CASSPARSGASGELFF,TGTGCCAGCAGTCCCGCGAGAAGCGGAGCATCCGGGGAGCTGTTTTTT
TRBV11-3,TRBD2,TRBJ2-1,-,CASSNGGPGGNIEQFF,TGTGCCAGCAGCAACGGGGGACCGGGGGGTAATATTGAGCAGTTCTTC
TRBV30,-,TRBJ1-2,-,CAWSDARADYGYTF,TGTGCCTGGAGTGATGCCAGGGCCGACTATGGCTACACCTTC
TRBV11-2,-,TRBJ2-2,-,CASSLEAGLWTGELFF,TGTGCCAGCAGCTTAGAGGCAGGGCTTTGGACCGGGGAGCTGTTTTTT
TRBV19,-,TRBJ1-1,-,CASSTPRVTEAFF,TGTGCCAGTAGTACGCCCAGGGTCACTGAAGCTTTCTTT
TRBV6-6,-,TRBJ1-4,many,CASRTGQRFNEKLFF,TGTGCCAGCAGGACCGGACAGAGATTTAATGAAAAACTGTTTTTT
TRBV10-3,-,TRBJ2-1,-,CAIRSGVGSYNEQFF,TGTGCCATCAGGTCAGGGGTTGGCTCCTACAATGAGCAGTTCTTC
TRBV6-5,-,TRBJ2-1,-,CASSYARQTSYNEQFF,TGTGCCAGCAGTTACGCCCGACAGACATCCTACAATGAGCAGTTCTTC
TRBV28,-,TRBJ2-1,-,CASRTRRDSYNEQFF,TGTGCCAGCAGAACTCGGAGGGACTCCTACAATGAGCAGTTCTTC
TRBV6-2/TRBV6-3,-,TRBJ2-5,-,CASSYTGPQETQYF,TGTGCCAGCAGTTACACAGGTCCCCAAGAGACCCAGTACTTC
TRBV28,TRBD1,TRBJ1-5,-,CASTQQGLPQHF,TGTGCCAGCACCCAACAGGGGCTTCCCCAGCATTTT
TRBV5-8,TRBD2,TRBJ2-1,-,CASSLAPTSGMGEQFF,TGTGCCAGCAGCTTGGCCCCGACTAGCGGGATGGGTGAGCAGTTCTTC
TRBV28,TRBD2,TRBJ2-3,-,CASSQREGRGDTQYF,TGTGCCAGCAGCCAGCGGGAGGGCCGTGGAGATACGCAGTATTTT
TRBV27,TRBD1,TRBJ2-3,-,CASIPDRGRTDTQYF,TGTGCCAGCATTCCCGACAGGGGACGCACAGATACGCAGTATTTT
TRBV7-3,TRBD2,TRBJ2-7,-,CASSSASGGVYEQYF,TGTGCCAGCAGCTCTGCTAGCGGAGGGGTCTACGAGCAGTACTTC
TRBV7-9,-,TRBJ2-7,-,CASSLDPSGVEQYF,TGTGCCAGCAGCTTAGACCCGTCTGGAGTCGAGCAGTACTTC
TRBV7-9,TRBD1,TRBJ1-2,-,CASSFTGVGYTF,TGTGCCAGCAGCTTCACAGGGGTGGGCTACACCTTC
TRBV18,TRBD1,TRBJ2-7,-,CASSPNRGWSYEQYF,TGTGCCAGCTCACCAAACAGGGGGTGGTCCTACGAGCAGTACTTC
TRBV5-1,TRBD1,TRBJ1-1,once,CASSLGDRRATEAFF,TGCGCCAGCAGCTTGGGGGACAGGAGGGCGACTGAAGCTTTCTTT
TRBV12-3/TRBV12-4,-,TRBJ2-7,-,CASSLTGNYEQYF,TGTGCCAGCAGTTTAACAGGCAACTACGAGCAGTACTTC
TRBV7-8,TRBD1,TRBJ1-1,-,CASSPTTGQSSAFF,TGTGCCAGCAGCCCCACGACAGGGCAAAGTAGCGCTTTCTTT
TRBV5-1,-,TRBJ2-3,-,CASSLALGGRSTDTQYF,TGCGCCAGCAGCTTGGCCCTAGGAGGAAGGAGCACAGATACGCAGTATTTT
TRBV7-2,TRBD1,TRBJ2-3,-,CASSLKGQGSNTQYF,TGTGCCAGCAGCTTAAAAGGACAGGGTTCGAATACGCAGTATTTT
TRBV28,-,TRBJ1-2,-,CASSLEGGDGYTF,TGTGCCAGCAGTTTAGAGGGAGGCGATGGCTACACCTTC
TRBV11-2,-,TRBJ2-2,-,CASPDSPGELFF,TGTGCCAGCCCGGACTCCCCCGGGGAGCTGTTTTTT
TRBV27,-,TRBJ2-3,-,CASIKTSTDTQYF,TGTGCCAGCATTAAGACTAGCACAGATACGCAGTATTTT
TRBV6-2/TRBV6-3,-,TRBJ2-7,-,CASSYSRAGREEQYF,TGTGCCAGCAGTTACTCGAGGGCAGGTAGAGAAGAGCAGTACTTC
TRBV6-4,TRBD1,TRBJ1-2,-,CASSDSRDSASNYGYTF,TGTGCCAGCAGTGACTCCCGGGACAGCGCCTCTAACTATGGCTACACCTTC